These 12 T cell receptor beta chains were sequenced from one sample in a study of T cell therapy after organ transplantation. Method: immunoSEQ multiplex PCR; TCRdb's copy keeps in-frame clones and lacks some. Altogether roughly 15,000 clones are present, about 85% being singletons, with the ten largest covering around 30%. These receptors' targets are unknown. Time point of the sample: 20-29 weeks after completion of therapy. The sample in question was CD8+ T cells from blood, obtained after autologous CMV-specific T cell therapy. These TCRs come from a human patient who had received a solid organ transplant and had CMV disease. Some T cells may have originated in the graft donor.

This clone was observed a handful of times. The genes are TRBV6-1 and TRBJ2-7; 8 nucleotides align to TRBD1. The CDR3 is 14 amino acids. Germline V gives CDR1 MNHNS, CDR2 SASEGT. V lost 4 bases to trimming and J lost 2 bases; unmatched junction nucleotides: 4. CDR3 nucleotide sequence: TGTGCCAGCAGTGGCAGGGGGCTGGCCTACGAGCAGTACTTC. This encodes CASSGRGLAYEQYF.

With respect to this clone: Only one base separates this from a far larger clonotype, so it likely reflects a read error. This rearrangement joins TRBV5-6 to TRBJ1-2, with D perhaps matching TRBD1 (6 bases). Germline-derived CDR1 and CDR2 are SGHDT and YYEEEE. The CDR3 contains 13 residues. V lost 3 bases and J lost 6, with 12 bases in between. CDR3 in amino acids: CASSSGQYHGYTF. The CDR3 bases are TGTGCCAGCAGCTCCGGACAGTACCATGGCTACACCTTC.

The CDR3, as DNA: TGTGCCAGCAGTGAAGGACCCACAGATACGCAGTATTTT. This encodes CASSEGPTDTQYF. The rearrangement links TRBV2 to TRBJ2-3, with D hard to call. Germline V CDR1 and CDR2: SNHLY, FYNNEI. V was clipped by 1 base and J by 2 bases, with 4 bases between them. The CDR3 has 13 residues.

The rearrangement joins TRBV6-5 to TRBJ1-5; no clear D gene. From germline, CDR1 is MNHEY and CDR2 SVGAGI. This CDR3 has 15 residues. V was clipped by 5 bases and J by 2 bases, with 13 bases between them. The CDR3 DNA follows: TGTGCCAGCAGTAATCAGGCGGACGGCAATCAGCCCCAGCATTTT. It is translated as CASSNQADGNQPQHF.

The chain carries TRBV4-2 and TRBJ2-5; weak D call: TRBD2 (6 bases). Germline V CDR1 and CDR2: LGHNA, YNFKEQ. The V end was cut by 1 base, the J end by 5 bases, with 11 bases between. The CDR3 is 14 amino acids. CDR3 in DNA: TGTGCCAGCAGCCAAGGACTAGTGGGGGAGACCCAGTACTTC. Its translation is CASSQGLVGETQYF.

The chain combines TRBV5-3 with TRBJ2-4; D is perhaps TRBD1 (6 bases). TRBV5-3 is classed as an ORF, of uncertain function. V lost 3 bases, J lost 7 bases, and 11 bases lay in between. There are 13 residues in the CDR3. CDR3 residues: CARSSPQGNIQYF. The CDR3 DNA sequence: TGTGCCAGAAGCTCCCCCCAGGGGAACATTCAGTACTTC.

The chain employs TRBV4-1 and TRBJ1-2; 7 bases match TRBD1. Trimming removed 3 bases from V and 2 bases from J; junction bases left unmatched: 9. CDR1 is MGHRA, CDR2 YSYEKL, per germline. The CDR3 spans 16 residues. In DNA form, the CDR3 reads TGCGCCAGCAGCCAGTCGGTGGCAGGGGGGAACTATGGCTACACCTTC. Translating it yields CASSQSVAGGNYGYTF.

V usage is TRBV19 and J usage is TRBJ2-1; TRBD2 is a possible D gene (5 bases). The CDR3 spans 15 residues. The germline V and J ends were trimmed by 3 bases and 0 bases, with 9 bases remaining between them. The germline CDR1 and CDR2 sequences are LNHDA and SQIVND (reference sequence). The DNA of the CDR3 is TGTGCCAGTAGTATTACGGGAAACTCCTACAATGAGCAGTTCTTC. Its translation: CASSITGNSYNEQFF.

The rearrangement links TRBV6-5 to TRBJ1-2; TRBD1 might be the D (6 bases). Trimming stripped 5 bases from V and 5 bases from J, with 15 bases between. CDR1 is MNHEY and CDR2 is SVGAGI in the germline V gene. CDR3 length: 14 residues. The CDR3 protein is CASSPPGAGYGYTF. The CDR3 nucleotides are TGTGCCAGCAGTCCCCCGGGGGCCGGGTATGGCTACACCTTC.

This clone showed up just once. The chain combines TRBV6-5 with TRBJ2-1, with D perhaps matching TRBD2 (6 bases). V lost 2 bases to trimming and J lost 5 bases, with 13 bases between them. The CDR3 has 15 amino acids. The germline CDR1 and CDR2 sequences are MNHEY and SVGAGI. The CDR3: CASSYREETHNEQFF. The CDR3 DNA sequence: TGTGCCAGCAGTTACAGGGAGGAGACCCACAATGAGCAGTTCTTC.

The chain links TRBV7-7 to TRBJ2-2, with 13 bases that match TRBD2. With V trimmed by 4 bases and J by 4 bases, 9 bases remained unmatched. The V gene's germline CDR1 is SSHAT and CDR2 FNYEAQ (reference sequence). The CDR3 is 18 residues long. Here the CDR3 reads CASSSTGLAGEGTGELFF. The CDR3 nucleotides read TGTGCCAGCAGCTCCACCGGACTAGCGGGAGAGGGCACCGGGGAGCTGTTTTTT.

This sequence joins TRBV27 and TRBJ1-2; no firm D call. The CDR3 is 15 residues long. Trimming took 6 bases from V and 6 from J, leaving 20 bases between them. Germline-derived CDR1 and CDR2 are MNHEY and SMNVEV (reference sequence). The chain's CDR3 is CASSISITLGNGYTF. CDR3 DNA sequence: TGTGCCAGCAGCATAAGCATTACATTAGGGAATGGCTACACCTTC.